What follows are 26 T cell receptor beta chains derived from one specimen sequenced in a study of CD8+CD57+ T cells in acquired aplastic anemia. The authors sequenced patients whose flow cytometry had shown CD8+CD57+ cell expansion. Researchers used genomic DNA as the template to profile TCR beta VDJ and CDR3. A single record per CDR3 protein comes from TCRdb applying MiXCR to the reads. The sample consists of about 260,000 distinct CDR3 sequences, roughly 82% of them appearing once. Input material: sorted CD4+, CD8+, or CD8+CD57+ T cells (not recorded which) from PBMCs. The receptor set was obtained from a human donor with aplastic anemia.

This clonotype was seen just once. The chain carries TRBV20-1 and TRBJ2-7, with a possible D match to TRBD2 (5 bases). CDR3 length: 15 residues. The germline CDR1 and CDR2 sequences are DFQATT and SNEGSKA (reference sequence). V lost 0 bases and J 0 bases, leaving 12 bases between the germline ends. CDR3 sequence (DNA): TGCAGTGCTAGAGATCCGGCGGGTAGCTCCTACGAGCAGTACTTC. Translated: CSARDPAGSSYEQYF.

The chain links TRBV7-8 to TRBJ1-1; TRBD1 matches 7 bases. CDR1 is SGHVS, CDR2 FQNEAQ, per germline. The V segment lost 3 bases and the J segment 12 bases; nucleotides outside the gene matches: 16. The CDR3 totals 15 residues. CDR3 in DNA: TGTGCCAGCAGCTTTCATCCAACAGGGACAGCCGATTCTTTCTTT. Encoded protein: CASSFHPTGTADSFF.

The V call is TRBV2, the J call TRBJ1-5; D not certain. Trimming removed 8 bases from V and 16 bases from J, with 30 bases in between. This CDR3 has 15 residues. Germline values: CDR1 SNHLY, CDR2 FYNNEI. This CDR3 reads CASGVGVSRTQYYHF. The DNA for the CDR3 is TGTGCCAGCGGGGTCGGGGTCTCAAGAACTCAGTATTATCATTTT.

This clonotype was seen just once. Relative to the germline gene, one junction end is altered; a read error may explain this. The chain carries TRBV7-9 and TRBJ2-3; 9 nucleotides line up with TRBD2. This CDR3 region has 14 residues. Germline CDR1 is SEHNR and CDR2 is FQNEAQ (reference sequence). CDR3 region: CASSFARSGGSHKF. The CDR3 bases are TGTGCCAGCAGCTTTGCAAGAAGCGGGGGGAGCCATAAGTTT.

The rearrangement uses TRBV29-1 and TRBJ1-1, with D perhaps TRBD1 (5 bases). This CDR3 has 13 residues. The germline V and J ends were trimmed by 4 bases and 5 bases, with 14 bases remaining between them. Germline CDR1 reads SQVTM; CDR2 reads ANQGSEA. The CDR3 sequence: CSVGGAGGTEAFF. CDR3 bases: TGCAGCGTTGGGGGAGCGGGGGGGACTGAAGCTTTCTTT.

To note about this clonotype: An end of the junction does not agree with germline; a read error may underlie this. The V gene is TRBV2, the J gene TRBJ2-1, with D possibly TRBD2 on 6 matching bases. There are 13 residues in the CDR3. Germline loops: CDR1 SNHLY, CDR2 FYNNEI. CDR3 DNA: TGTGGCAGTATTGATGGGGAGGTCATTGAGCAGTCCTTC. This translates into CGSIDGEVIEQSF.

This chain joins TRBV5-8 and TRBJ1-5; D gene unclear. This CDR3 comprises 14 residues. V shed 2 bases and J shed 3 bases, with 9 bases lying between them. CDR1 SGHTS and CDR2 YDEGEE come from the germline V gene. CDR3 sequence: CASSLMSDNQPQHF. The CDR3 region has the DNA TGTGCCAGCAGCTTAATGAGCGACAATCAGCCCCAGCATTTT.

Turning to this clonotype: The DNA is left out, because the CDR3 cannot be placed on it with certainty; the CDR3 is given as TCRdb lists it. The V and J genes are TRBV7-6 and TRBJ2-1. 16 amino acids form the CDR3, both terminal residues included. The germline V gene has CDR1 SGHVS and CDR2 FNYEAQ. CDR3 residues: CASSTQQSTQYFGQFF.

The gene calls are TRBV9 and TRBJ1-1; possibly TRBD1 for D (5 bases). This CDR3 contains 15 residues. The germline CDR1 and CDR2 sequences are SGDLS and YYNGEE. Trimming cost V 4 bases and J 11 bases, with 24 bases left between them. The CDR3 DNA sequence: TGTGCCAGCAGCTCAGGGTCAGATATGCAGTATTTTGCTTTCTTT. It encodes CASSSGSDMQYFAFF.

This chain links TRBV9 with TRBJ2-3; 8 positions match TRBD1. CDR1 and CDR2 from the germline V gene are SGDLS and YYNGEE. The CDR3 spans 14 residues. Trimming took 4 bases from V and 6 from J; bases not matched to a gene: 7. CDR3 coding DNA: TGTGCCAGCAGCTTACAGGGGGTCGGGGATACGCAGTATTTT. It encodes CASSLQGVGDTQYF. Supplemented by reference TRBV9 and TRBJ2-3, the full variable domain reads DSGVTQTPKHLITATGQRVTLRCSPRSGDLSVYWYQQSLDQGLQFLIQYYNGEERAKGNILERFSAQQFPDLHSELNLSSLELGDSALYFCASSLQGVGDTQYFGPGTRLTVL.

Turning to this clonotype: In this CDR3 the conserved last residue, phenylalanine or tryptophan, is missing, so a read error is likely. This chain uses TRBV7-9 with TRBJ1-2, with a possible D match to TRBD1 (5 bases). This CDR3 spans 13 amino acids. Germline assignment: CDR1 SEHNR and CDR2 FQNEAQ (reference sequence). The chain's CDR3 is CASSQGLTGGYTV. The CDR3 nucleotides read TGCGCCAGCAGCCAAGGCCTTACAGGTGGGTACACCGTC.

Concerning this clonotype: One junction end disagrees with the germline gene, perhaps due to a read error. The chain combines TRBV7-3 with TRBJ2-2; D ambiguous. The CDR3 spans 16 residues. Germline V gene data show CDR1 as SGHTA and CDR2 as FQGTGA. The CDR3 sequence is CASSQGLAGGYTFLFF. The CDR3 DNA follows: TGCGCCAGCAGCCAAGGCCTTGCAGGTGGCTACACCTTCCTGTTTTTT.

This clonotype was seen a single time. CDR3 coding DNA: TGTGCCAGCAGTACCACCGGAGGCTCCGACAAGCAGTACTTC. As protein: CASSTTGGSDKQYF. The gene calls are TRBV7-3 and TRBJ2-7; TRBD2 might be the D (5 bases). Trimming removed 6 bases at V and 8 bases at J, with 20 bases between. The CDR3 has 14 residues. Germline V CDR1 and CDR2: SGHTA, FQGTGA.

The rearrangement joins TRBV7-8 to TRBJ2-7; TRBD1 agrees at 10 bases. This CDR3 has 18 residues. Germline V CDR1 and CDR2: SGHVS, FQNEAQ. Trimming took 5 bases from V and 3 from J; bases not matched to a gene: 16. CDR3 amino acids: CASSLGTGDSSPLYEQYV. CDR3 bases: TGTGCCAGCAGCCTCGGGACAGGGGACAGTTCACCCCTCTACGAGCAGTACGTC.

The count of this clonotype is one. V is TRBV7-3 and J is TRBJ2-7; D is unclear. The V end lost 3 bases, the J end lost 0 bases, and 21 bases lay between the germline ends. The CDR3 totals 18 residues. Looked up from germline, CDR1 is SGHTA and CDR2 is FQGTGA. CDR3 sequence (DNA): TGTGCCAGCAGCTTTCAACCAGACGGAACAGCCCGCTCCTACGAGCAGTACGTC. Protein sequence: CASSFQPDGTARSYEQYV.

To note about this clonotype: The conserved final phenylalanine or tryptophan is absent from the CDR3, which likely points to a read error. No DNA is shown, since the ends of the CDR3 on it are uncertain; the CDR3 is the one TCRdb lists. The chain links TRBV2 to TRBJ1-6; the table assigns TRBD1, which was not confirmed against the DNA. The CDR3 region is 15 residues in length, termini included. In germline, CDR1 is SNHLY, CDR2 FYNNEI. The CDR3 reads CASRSGGTAYSYFGL.

With regard to this clonotype: In this CDR3 the conserved last residue, phenylalanine or tryptophan, is missing, so a read error is likely. The DNA is left out, because the CDR3 cannot be placed on it with certainty; the CDR3 is given as TCRdb lists it. The J gene is TRBJ1-6, the V gene TRBV2; no check of the table's D call, TRBD1, against the DNA was made. CDR1 and CDR2 from the germline V gene are SNHLY and FYNNEI. Both ends counted, the CDR3 spans 15 residues. CDR3 residues: CASGAGGTDTQYFRS.

The genes are TRBV2 and TRBJ2-3; 8 nucleotides align to TRBD2. V shed 8 bases and J 15 bases; nucleotides not matched to a gene: 19. The CDR3 runs 14 residues. The V gene's germline CDR1 is SNHLY and CDR2 FYNNEI. The CDR3 DNA is TGTGCCAGCGGCGACGCGGGAGGTCCCGCGACGTATTATTTT. Translation: CASGDAGGPATYYF.

This sequence joins TRBV7-2 and TRBJ2-1; D is possibly TRBD2 (5 bases). V was shortened by 5 bases and J by 10 bases, with 24 bases between the two germline ends. Germline values: CDR1 SGHTA, CDR2 FQGNSA. There are 16 residues in the CDR3. The CDR3 DNA sequence: TGTGCCAGCAGCCAGGCGGGCGGTCCCGGGAATGAGGAGCAGTTCTTC. This gives the protein CASSQAGGPGNEEQFF.

Worth noting for this clonotype: Relative to the germline gene, one junction end is altered; a read error may explain this. The J gene is TRBJ2-3, the V gene TRBV7-9, with 7 bases fitting TRBD2. This CDR3 region has 13 residues. The germline gives CDR1 SEHNR, CDR2 FQNEAQ (reference sequence). The CDR3 nucleotides read TGTGCCAGCAGCTTTCAAAGAAGCGGGAAGTCTGTCTTT. It codes for CASSFQRSGKSVF.

The chain employs TRBV11-3 and TRBJ2-3; 7 nucleotides align to TRBD1. The closer fit of TRBJ1-5 to the DNA end suggests the J call may be wrong. The V gene's germline CDR1 is SGHNT and CDR2 YENEEA. The CDR3 totals 14 residues. The CDR3 DNA is TGTGCCAGCAGCTTCCCACAGGGGCCCGATACGCAGCATTTT. Its translation is CASSFPQGPDTQHF.

The rearrangement joins TRBV5-4 to TRBJ2-5; D is perhaps TRBD1 (6 bases). The CDR3 covers 14 residues. Germline V gene data show CDR1 as SGHNT and CDR2 as YYREEE (reference sequence). V lost 4 bases and J lost 0, with 10 bases in between. The CDR3 protein is CASSQRQDQETQYF. In DNA, the CDR3 is TGTGCCAGCAGCCAACGACAGGACCAAGAGACCCAGTACTTC.

With regard to this clonotype: Its ends do not fully match the called genes, so a read error is possible. V gene TRBV7-3 combines with J gene TRBJ2-3; tentatively, D is TRBD2 (5 bases). In germline, CDR1 is SGHTA, CDR2 FQGTGA. This CDR3 region has 14 residues. CDR3 region: CASCLEGGADEHYF. As DNA, the CDR3 is TGTGCCAGCTGCTTAGAGGGCGGTGCCGATGAACACTATTTT. The variable domain in full, with the rest retrieved from reference TRBV7-3 and TRBJ2-3, is GAGVSQTPSNKVTEKGKYVELRCDPISGHTALYWYRQSLGQGPEFLIYFQGTGAADDSGLPNDRFFAVRPEGSVSTLKIQRTERGDSAVYLCASCLEGGADEHYFGPGTRLTVL.

V is TRBV11-3 and J is TRBJ1-1, with D perhaps matching TRBD1 (5 bases). The CDR3 covers 15 residues. V lost 4 bases to trimming and J lost 5 bases, with 17 bases between them. Germline V gives CDR1 SGHNT, CDR2 YENEEA. The CDR3 DNA sequence: TGTGCCAGCAGCTCGGATCTGACAGTAGGGACTGAAGCTTTCTTT. Amino acid sequence: CASSSDLTVGTEAFF. Looking up the rest from reference TRBV11-3 and TRBJ1-1 gives the full variable domain: EAGVVQSPRYKIIEKKQPVAFWCNPISGHNTLYWYLQNLGQGPELLIRYENEEAVDDSQLPKDRFSAERLKGVDSTLKIQPAELGDSAVYLCASSSDLTVGTEAFFGQGTRLTVV.

About this clonotype: Since the CDR3 does not end with the conserved phenylalanine or tryptophan, this likely comes from a read error. The genes are TRBV7-3 and TRBJ2-3; D is unresolved. V gave up 2 bases and J gave up 9 bases, with 9 bases separating them. CDR3 length equals 12 residues. Looked up from germline, CDR1 is SGHTA and CDR2 is FQGTGA. The CDR3 here is CASSLESNTQYV. Written as DNA, the CDR3 is TGTGCCAGCAGCTTAGAATCAAACACGCAGTATGTT.

As to this clonotype: Given the absence of the conserved phenylalanine or tryptophan at the CDR3 end, a read error is likely. The DNA is left out, because the CDR3 cannot be placed on it with certainty; the CDR3 is given as TCRdb lists it. The chain carries TRBV9 and TRBJ2-3; the table names TRBD1, a call not compared with the DNA. The CDR3 is 13 amino acids in total, end residues counted. Germline V gives CDR1 SGDLS, CDR2 YYNGEE. The CDR3 sequence: CASSVEGYPLVNT.